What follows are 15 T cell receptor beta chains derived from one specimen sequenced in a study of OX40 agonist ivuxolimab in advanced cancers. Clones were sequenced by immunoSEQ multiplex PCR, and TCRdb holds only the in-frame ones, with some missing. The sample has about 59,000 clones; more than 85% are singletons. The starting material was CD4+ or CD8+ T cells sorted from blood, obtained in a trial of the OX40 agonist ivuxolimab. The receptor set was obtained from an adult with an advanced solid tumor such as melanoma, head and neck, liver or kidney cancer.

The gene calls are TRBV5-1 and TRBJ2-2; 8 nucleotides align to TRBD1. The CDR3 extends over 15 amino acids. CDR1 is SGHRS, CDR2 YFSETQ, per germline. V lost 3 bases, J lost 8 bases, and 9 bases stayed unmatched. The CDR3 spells CASSSNGQGEGELFF. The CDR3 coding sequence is TGCGCCAGCAGCTCTAACGGACAGGGCGAGGGGGAGCTGTTTTTT.

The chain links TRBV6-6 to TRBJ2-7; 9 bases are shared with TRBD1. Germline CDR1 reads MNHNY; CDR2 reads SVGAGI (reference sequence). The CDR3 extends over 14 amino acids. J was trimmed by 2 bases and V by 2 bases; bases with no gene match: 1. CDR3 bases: TGTGCCAGCAGTTACCGGGACAGGGCCTACGAGCAGTACTTC. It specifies CASSYRDRAYEQYF.

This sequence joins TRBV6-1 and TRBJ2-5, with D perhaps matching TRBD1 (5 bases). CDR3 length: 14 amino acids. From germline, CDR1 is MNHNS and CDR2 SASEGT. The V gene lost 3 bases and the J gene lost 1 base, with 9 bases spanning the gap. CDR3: CASSEGHAQETQYF. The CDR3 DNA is TGTGCCAGCAGTGAGGGGCATGCCCAAGAGACCCAGTACTTC.

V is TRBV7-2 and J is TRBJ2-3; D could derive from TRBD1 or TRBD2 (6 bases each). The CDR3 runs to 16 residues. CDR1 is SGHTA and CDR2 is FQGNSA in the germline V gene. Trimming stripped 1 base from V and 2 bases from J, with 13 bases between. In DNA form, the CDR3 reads TGTGCCAGCAGCTTAGAAGGGGGAGGCCTCACAGATACGCAGTATTTT. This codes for CASSLEGGGLTDTQYF.

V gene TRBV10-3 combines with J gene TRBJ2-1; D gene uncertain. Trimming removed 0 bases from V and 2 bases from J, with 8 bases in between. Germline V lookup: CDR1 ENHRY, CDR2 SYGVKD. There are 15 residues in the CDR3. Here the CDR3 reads CAISESSWTYNEQFF. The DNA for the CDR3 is TGTGCCATCAGTGAGTCGAGCTGGACCTACAATGAGCAGTTCTTC.

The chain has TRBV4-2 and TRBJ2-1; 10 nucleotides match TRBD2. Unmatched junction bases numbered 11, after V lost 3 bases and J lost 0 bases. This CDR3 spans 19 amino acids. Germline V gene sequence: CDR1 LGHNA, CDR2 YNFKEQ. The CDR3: CASSHLGTSEIRSYNEQFF. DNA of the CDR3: TGTGCCAGCAGCCACCTCGGGACTAGCGAGATTCGCTCCTACAATGAGCAGTTCTTC.

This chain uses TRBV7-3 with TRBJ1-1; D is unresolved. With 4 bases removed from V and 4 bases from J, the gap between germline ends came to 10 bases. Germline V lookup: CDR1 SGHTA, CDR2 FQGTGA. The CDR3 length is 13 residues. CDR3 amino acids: CASSSQVGTEAFF. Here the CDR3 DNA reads TGTGCCAGCAGCTCCCAGGTGGGCACTGAAGCTTTCTTT. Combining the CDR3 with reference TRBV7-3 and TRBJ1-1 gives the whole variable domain GAGVSQTPSNKVTEKGKYVELRCDPISGHTALYWYRQSLGQGPEFLIYFQGTGAADDSGLPNDRFFAVRPEGSVSTLKIQRTERGDSAVYLCASSSQVGTEAFFGQGTRLTVV.

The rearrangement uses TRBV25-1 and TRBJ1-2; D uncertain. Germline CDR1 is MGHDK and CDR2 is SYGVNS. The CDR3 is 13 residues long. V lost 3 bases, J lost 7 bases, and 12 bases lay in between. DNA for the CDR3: TGTGCCAGCAGTGACACGGACCCCTTTGGCTACACCTTC. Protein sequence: CASSDTDPFGYTF.

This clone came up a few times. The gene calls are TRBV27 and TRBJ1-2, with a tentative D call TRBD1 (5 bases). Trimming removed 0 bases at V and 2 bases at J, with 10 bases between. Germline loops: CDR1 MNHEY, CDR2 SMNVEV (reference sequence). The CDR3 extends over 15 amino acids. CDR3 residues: CASSLSTAGNYGYTF. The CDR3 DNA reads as TGTGCCAGCAGTTTATCGACGGCAGGGAACTATGGCTACACCTTC.

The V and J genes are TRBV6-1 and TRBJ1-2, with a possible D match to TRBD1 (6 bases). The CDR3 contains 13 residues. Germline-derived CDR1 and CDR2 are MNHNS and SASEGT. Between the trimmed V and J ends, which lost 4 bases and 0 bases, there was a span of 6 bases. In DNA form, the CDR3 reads TGTGCCAGCAGTGGGACAGCTAACTATGGCTACACCTTC. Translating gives CASSGTANYGYTF.

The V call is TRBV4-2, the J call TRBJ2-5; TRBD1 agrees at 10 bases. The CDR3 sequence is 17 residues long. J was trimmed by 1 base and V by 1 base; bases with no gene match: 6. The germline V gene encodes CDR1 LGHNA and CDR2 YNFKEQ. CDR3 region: CASSQVRDRGPQETQYF. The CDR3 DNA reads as TGTGCCAGCAGCCAAGTTAGAGACAGGGGGCCCCAAGAGACCCAGTACTTC.

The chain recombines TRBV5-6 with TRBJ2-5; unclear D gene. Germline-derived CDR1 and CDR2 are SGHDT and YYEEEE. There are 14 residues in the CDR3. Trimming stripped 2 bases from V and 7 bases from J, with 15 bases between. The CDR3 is CASSFLSVRATQYF. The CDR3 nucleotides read TGTGCCAGCAGCTTCCTGTCGGTACGTGCGACCCAGTACTTC.

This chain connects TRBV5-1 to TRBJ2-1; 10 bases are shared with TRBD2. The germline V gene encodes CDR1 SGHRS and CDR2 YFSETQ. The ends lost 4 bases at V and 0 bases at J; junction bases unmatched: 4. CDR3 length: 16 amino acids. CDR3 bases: TGCGCCAGCAGCCCCCCTAGCGGGAGCTCCTACAATGAGCAGTTCTTC. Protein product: CASSPPSGSSYNEQFF.

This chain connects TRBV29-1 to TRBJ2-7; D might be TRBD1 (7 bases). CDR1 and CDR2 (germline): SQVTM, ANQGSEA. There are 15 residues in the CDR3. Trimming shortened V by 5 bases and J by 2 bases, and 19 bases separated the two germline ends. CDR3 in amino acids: CSVHTGSGGTYEQYF. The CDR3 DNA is TGCAGCGTTCACACCGGATCAGGGGGGACCTACGAGCAGTACTTC.

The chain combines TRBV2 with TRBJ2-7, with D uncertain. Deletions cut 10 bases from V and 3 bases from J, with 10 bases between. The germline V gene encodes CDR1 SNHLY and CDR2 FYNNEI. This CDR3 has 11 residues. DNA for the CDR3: TGTGCCACTGGACCTAACTACGAGCAGTACTTC. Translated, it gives CATGPNYEQYF.